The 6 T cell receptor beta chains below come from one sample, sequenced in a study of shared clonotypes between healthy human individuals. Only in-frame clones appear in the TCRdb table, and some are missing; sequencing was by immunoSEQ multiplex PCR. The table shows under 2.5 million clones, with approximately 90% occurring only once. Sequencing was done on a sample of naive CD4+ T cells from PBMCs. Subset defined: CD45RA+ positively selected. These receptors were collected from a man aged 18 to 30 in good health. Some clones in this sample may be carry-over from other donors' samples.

The CDR3 region has the DNA TGTGCCAGCAGGTACCTTGGGGCTCCCGGGGAGACCCAGTACTTC. This encodes CASRYLGAPGETQYF. V is TRBV7-3 and J is TRBJ2-5; a weak D match, TRBD1 (5 bases). The germline gives CDR1 SGHTA, CDR2 FQGTGA. The CDR3 contains 15 residues. The V and J ends lost 6 bases and 5 bases respectively, with 19 bases between them.

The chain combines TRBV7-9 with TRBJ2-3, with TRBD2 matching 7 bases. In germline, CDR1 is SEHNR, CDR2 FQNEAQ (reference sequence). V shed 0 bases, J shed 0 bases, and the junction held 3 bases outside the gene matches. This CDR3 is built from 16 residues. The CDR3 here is CASSLATAGSTDTQYF. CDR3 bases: TGTGCCAGCAGCTTAGCAACAGCGGGGAGCACAGATACGCAGTATTTT.

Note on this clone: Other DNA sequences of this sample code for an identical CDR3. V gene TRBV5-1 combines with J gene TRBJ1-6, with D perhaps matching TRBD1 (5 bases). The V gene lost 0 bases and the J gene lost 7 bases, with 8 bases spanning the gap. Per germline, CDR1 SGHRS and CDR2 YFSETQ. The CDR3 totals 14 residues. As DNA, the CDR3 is TGCGCCAGCAGCTTGGGACAGAGCAATTCACCCCTCCACTTT. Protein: CASSLGQSNSPLHF.

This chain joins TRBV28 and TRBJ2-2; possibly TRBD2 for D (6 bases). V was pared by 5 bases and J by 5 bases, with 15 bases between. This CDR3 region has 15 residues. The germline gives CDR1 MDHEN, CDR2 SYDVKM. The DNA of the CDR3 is TGTGCCAGCAGTCCCCCGGGAGCCCAAACCGGGGAGCTGTTTTTT. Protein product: CASSPPGAQTGELFF. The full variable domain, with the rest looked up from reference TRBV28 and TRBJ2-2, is DVKVTQSSRYLVKRTGEKVFLECVQDMDHENMFWYRQDPGLGLRLIYFSYDVKMKEKGDIPEGYSVSREKKERFSLILESASTNQTSMYLCASSPPGAQTGELFFGEGSRLTVL.

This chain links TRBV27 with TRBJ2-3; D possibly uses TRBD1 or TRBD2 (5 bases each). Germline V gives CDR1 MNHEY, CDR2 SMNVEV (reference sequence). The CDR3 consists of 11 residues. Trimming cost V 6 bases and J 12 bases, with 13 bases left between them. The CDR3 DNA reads TGTGCCAGCAGGGGACCGAGCGGCCAGTATTTT. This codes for CASRGPSGQYF.

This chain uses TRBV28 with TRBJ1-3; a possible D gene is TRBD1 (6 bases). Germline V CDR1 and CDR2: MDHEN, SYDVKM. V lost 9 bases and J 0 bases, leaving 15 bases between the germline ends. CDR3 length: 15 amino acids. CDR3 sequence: CASRTEYYSGNTIYF. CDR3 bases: TGTGCCAGTCGGACAGAGTATTACTCTGGAAACACCATATATTTT.